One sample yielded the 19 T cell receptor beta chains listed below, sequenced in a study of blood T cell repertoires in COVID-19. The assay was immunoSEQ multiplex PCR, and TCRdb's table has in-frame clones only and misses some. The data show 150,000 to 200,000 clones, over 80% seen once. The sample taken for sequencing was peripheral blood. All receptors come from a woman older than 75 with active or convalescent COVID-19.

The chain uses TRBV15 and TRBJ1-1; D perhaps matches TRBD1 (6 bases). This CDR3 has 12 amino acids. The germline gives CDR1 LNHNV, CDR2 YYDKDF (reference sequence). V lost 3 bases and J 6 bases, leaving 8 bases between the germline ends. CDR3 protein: CATSRSGAEAFF. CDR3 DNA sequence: TGTGCCACCAGCAGGTCAGGGGCTGAAGCTTTCTTT.

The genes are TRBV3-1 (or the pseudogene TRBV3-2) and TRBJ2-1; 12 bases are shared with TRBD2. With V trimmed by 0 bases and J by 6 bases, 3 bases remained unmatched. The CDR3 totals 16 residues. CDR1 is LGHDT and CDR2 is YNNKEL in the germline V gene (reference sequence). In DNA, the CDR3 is TGTGCCAGCAGCCAAGACCTAGCGGGGGGGAGCAATGAGCAGTTCTTC. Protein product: CASSQDLAGGSNEQFF.

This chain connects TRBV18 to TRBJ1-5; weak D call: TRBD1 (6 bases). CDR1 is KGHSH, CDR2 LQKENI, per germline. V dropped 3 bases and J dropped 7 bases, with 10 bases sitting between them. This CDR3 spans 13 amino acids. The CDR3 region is CASSPSQGQPQHF. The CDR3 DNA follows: TGTGCCAGCTCACCGTCCCAGGGGCAGCCCCAGCATTTT.

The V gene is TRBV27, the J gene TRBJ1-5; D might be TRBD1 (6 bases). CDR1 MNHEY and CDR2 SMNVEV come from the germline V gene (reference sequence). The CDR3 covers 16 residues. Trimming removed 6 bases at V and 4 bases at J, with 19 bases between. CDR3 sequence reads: CASRGTGRSTNQPQHF. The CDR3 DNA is TGTGCCAGCAGGGGAACAGGGCGAAGTACTAATCAGCCCCAGCATTTT.

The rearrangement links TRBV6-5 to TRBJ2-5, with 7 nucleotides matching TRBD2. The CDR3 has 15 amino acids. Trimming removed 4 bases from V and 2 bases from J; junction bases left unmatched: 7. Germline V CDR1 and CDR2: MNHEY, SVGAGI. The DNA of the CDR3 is TGTGCCAGCAGTTTCGCGGGGGTCCCACAAGAGACCCAGTACTTC. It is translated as CASSFAGVPQETQYF.

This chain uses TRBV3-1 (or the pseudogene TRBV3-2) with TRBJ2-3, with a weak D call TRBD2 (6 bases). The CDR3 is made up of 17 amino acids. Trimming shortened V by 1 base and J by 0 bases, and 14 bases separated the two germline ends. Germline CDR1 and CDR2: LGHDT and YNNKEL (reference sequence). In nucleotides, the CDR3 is TGTGCCAGCAGCCAAGTCCCCGACGGGACTAGCACAGATACGCAGTATTTT. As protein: CASSQVPDGTSTDTQYF.

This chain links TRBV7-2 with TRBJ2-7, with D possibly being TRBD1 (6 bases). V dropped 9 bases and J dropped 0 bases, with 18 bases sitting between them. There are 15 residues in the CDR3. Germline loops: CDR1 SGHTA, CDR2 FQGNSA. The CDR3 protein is CASSRDTKSSYEQYF. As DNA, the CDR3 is TGTGCCAGTAGCCGGGACACCAAAAGCTCCTACGAGCAGTACTTC.

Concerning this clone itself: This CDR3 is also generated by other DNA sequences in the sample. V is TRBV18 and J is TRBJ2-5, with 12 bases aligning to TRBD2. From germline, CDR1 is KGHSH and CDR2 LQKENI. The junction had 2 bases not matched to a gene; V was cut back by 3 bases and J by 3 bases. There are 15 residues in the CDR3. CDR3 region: CASSPRLAGEETQYF. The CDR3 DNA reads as TGTGCCAGCTCACCGCGACTAGCGGGGGAAGAGACCCAGTACTTC.

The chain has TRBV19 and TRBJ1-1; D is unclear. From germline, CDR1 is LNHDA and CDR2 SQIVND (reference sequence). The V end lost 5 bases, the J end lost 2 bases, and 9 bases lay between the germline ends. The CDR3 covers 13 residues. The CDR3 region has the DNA TGTGCCAGTAGTGCCCGACAAAACACTGAAGCTTTCTTT. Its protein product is CASSARQNTEAFF.

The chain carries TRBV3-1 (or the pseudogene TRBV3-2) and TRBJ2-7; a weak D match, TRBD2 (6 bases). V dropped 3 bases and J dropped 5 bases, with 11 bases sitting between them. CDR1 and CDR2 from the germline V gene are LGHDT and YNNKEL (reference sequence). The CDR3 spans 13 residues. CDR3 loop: CASSHGGSHEQYF. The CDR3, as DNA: TGTGCCAGCAGCCACGGAGGGTCCCACGAGCAGTACTTC.

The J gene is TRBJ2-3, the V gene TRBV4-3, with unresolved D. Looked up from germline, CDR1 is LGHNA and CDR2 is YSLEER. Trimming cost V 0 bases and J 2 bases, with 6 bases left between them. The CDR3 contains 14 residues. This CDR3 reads CASSQEAYTDTQYF. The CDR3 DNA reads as TGCGCCAGCAGCCAAGAGGCTTACACAGATACGCAGTATTTT.

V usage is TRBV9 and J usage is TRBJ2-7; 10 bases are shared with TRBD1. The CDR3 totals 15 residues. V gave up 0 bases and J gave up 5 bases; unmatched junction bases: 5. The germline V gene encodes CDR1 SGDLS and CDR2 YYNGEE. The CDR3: CASSVGGQGLNEQYF. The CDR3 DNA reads TGTGCCAGCAGCGTAGGGGGACAGGGGTTAAACGAGCAGTACTTC.

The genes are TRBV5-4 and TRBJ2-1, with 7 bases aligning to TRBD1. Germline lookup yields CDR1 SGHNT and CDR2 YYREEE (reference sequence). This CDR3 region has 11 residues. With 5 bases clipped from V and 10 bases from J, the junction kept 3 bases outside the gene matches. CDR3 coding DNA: TGTGCCAGCAGGGGACAGAGAGAGCAGTTCTTC. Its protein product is CASRGQREQFF.

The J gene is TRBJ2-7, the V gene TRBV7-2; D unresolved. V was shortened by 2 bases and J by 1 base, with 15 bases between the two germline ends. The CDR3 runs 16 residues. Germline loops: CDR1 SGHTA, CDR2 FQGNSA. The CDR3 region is CASSLSMAGSSYEQYF. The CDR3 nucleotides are TGTGCCAGCAGCTTAAGCATGGCAGGTAGTTCCTACGAGCAGTACTTC.

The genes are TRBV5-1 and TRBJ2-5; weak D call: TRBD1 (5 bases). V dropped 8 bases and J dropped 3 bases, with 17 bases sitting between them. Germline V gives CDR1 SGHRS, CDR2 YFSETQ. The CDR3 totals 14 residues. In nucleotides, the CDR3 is TGCGCCAGTACTGATGACAGTACTAAAGAGACCCAGTACTTC. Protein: CASTDDSTKETQYF.

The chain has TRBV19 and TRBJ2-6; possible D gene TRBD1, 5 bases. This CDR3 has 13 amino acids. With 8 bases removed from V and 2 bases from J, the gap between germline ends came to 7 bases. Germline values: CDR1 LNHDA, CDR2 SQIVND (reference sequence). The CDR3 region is CASLGAGANVLTF. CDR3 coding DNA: TGTGCCAGTTTAGGGGCTGGGGCCAACGTCCTGACTTTC.

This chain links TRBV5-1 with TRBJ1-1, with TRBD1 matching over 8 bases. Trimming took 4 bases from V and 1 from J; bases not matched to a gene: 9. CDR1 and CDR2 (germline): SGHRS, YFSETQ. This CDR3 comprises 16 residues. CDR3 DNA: TGCGCCAGCAGCCGCAGACCGACAGGGGAGAACACTGAAGCTTTCTTT. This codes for CASSRRPTGENTEAFF.

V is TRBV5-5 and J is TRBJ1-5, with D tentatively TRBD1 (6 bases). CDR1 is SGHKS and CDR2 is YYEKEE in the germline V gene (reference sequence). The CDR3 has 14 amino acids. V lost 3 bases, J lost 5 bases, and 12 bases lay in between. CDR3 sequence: CASSSQGGDQPQHF. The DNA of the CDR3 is TGTGCCAGCAGCTCCCAAGGGGGAGATCAGCCCCAGCATTTT.

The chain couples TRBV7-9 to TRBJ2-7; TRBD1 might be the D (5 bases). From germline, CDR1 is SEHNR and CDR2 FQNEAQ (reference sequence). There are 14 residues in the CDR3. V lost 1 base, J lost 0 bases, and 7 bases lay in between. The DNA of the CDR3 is TGTGCCAGCAGCTTAGGGGGCTACTCCTACGAGCAGTACTTC. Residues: CASSLGGYSYEQYF. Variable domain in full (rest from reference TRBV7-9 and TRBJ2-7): DTGVSQNPRHKITKRGQNVTFRCDPISEHNRLYWYRQTLGQGPEFLTYFQNEAQLEKSRLLSDRFSAERPKGSFSTLEIQRTEQGDSAMYLCASSLGGYSYEQYFGPGTRLTVT.